These T cell receptor beta chains were read from a single sample in a study of CD8+CD57+ T cells in acquired aplastic anemia. One entry per CDR3 protein results from TCRdb running MiXCR on the reads. The sample includes 250,000 to 300,000 distinct CDR3 sequences, 50% to 70% of them seen just once. Sequenced sample: sorted CD4+, CD8+, or CD8+CD57+ T cells (not recorded which) from PBMCs. These receptors were obtained from a human donor with severe aplastic anemia or a healthy control (not recorded which). The CDR3 runs from the conserved cysteine through the conserved F or W. The D gene is left open where the match is weak.

v_gene	j_gene	d_gene	CDR3aa
TRBV7-2	TRBJ2-3	NA	CASSLSTSTDTQYF
TRBV2	TRBJ2-7	TRBD2	CASSVGTSGVSYEQYF
TRBV30	TRBJ2-3	TRBD2	CAWSRGLLAGGTDTQYF
TRBV5-1	TRBJ2-1	NA	CASSESWGEDEQFF
TRBV10-3	TRBJ2-7	TRBD1	CAFTPGQGYEQYF
TRBV10-3	TRBJ1-3	NA	CAISESLVSGNTIYF
TRBV20-1	TRBJ2-3	TRBD2	CSATGGAIDTQYF
TRBV6-5	TRBJ1-1	TRBD1	CASNFSPAGQGGNTEAFF
TRBV20-1	TRBJ2-3	TRBD2	CSASRRGNTDTQYF
TRBV27	TRBJ2-7	NA	CASNLLGRPYEQYF
TRBV29-1	TRBJ2-2	NA	CSVDGPRTGELLF
TRBV2	TRBJ2-3	TRBD1	CASIPVGQGPTDTQYF
TRBV7-3	TRBJ2-3	NA	CASSHGSQGLSTDTQYF
TRBV29-1	TRBJ1-2	NA	CSVVGTNYGYTF
TRBV10-3	TRBJ2-1	TRBD2	CAISELASGRNEQFF
TRBV24-1	TRBJ2-3	NA	CATSDTAGSTDTQYF
TRBV2	TRBJ2-1	TRBD2	CASREGLGGNEQFF
TRBV20-1	TRBJ2-1	NA	CSARDPTGVTYEQFF
TRBV12-5	TRBJ2-7	NA	CASGQFSYEQYF
TRBV7-2	TRBJ2-7	NA	CASTFGGSRYEQYF
TRBV12-5	TRBJ1-5	NA	CAPNPPQPQHF
TRBV7-3	TRBJ2-7	NA	CASSQPGGSDEQYF
TRBV2	TRBJ2-7	TRBD1	CASVHRGQNEQYF
TRBV11-2	TRBJ2-7	TRBD2	CASSTGTSGTRGEQYF
TRBV15	TRBJ2-7	NA	CATSAQSSYEQYF
TRBV12-3/TRBV12-4	TRBJ1-5	TRBD1	CASSEDRGNQPQHF
TRBV7-3	TRBJ2-1	NA	CASSLIEGGGEQFF
TRBV7-9	TRBJ2-7	NA	CASSLAATTSEQYF
TRBV15	TRBJ1-3	TRBD1	CATSTRQGATGNTIYF
TRBV24-1	TRBJ1-5	NA	CATSGAGDTQPQHF
TRBV9	TRBJ2-3	TRBD2	CASSVGLAVQPADTQYF
TRBV7-9	TRBJ2-7	NA	CASSYGTRVSF
TRBV29-1	TRBJ1-2	NA	CSVEGRFPDYGYTF
TRBV7-9	TRBJ1-1	TRBD1	CASSVQQGNGPAFF
TRBV25-1	TRBJ1-4	TRBD1	CASSEAGTGNEKLFF
TRBV20-1	TRBJ2-7	TRBD2	CSAPNPLAGRGEQYF
TRBV6-5	TRBJ2-3	TRBD2	CASSYNSGGLPDTQYF
TRBV9	TRBJ2-2	TRBD2	CASSVGGEGTGELFF
TRBV7-9	TRBJ1-3	NA	CASTPGVGTYSGNTIYF
TRBV7-2	TRBJ2-1	NA	CASSQNTGSVGNEQFF
TRBV29-1	TRBJ2-1	NA	CSVGDVRGEQFF
TRBV7-6	TRBJ2-7	TRBD2	CASSPGLESSYEQYF
TRBV12-5	TRBJ1-6	NA	CASSRQGDNSPLHF
TRBV19	TRBJ1-1	TRBD1	CASSMGRTGRTEAFF
TRBV30	TRBJ1-4	NA	CAWRNFGQGLNEKLFF
TRBV19	TRBJ1-2	TRBD1	CASSTQDRRHNYGYTF
TRBV12-3/TRBV12-4	TRBJ2-7	NA	CASSLAGNEQYF
TRBV5-4	TRBJ2-5	NA	CASSLTVGGPGETQYF
TRBV7-9	TRBJ1-2	NA	CASSLGVDYGYTF